This T cell receptor (beta chain) was recovered during a study of cytomegalovirus exposure and HLA in healthy donors. CDR1 and CDR2 from the germline V gene are GTSNPN and SVGIG (reference sequence). The CDR3 is made up of 14 amino acids. With V trimmed by 0 bases and J by 15 bases, 11 bases remained unmatched. Both 60 Vbeta primers and 13 Jbeta primers went into the PCR. Profiling relied on immunoSEQ multiplex PCR, and the TCRdb table lists in-frame clones only, not all of them. In the table there are roughly 97,000 clones, 65% to 85% of which are singletons. The rearrangement links TRBV30 to TRBJ2-1; 10 bases line up with TRBD2. The clonotype originates from a man in his forties in good health and CMV-seropositive. The sequenced material came from PBMCs. CDR3 nucleotide sequence: TGTGCCTGGAGTGTACTTGCAGCGGGGGGGGGTCTGTTCTTC. Its protein product is CAWSVLAAGGGLFF.